The present T cell receptor beta chain was sequenced within a study of blood T cell repertoires in COVID-19. Authors' methods: Nucleated cell number was recorded as an estimate derived from reference gene primer amplification. Clones were sequenced by immunoSEQ multiplex PCR, and TCRdb holds only the in-frame ones, with some missing. V, J and clone size reflect that table, while D and trimming were determined from the DNA. In the table there are 250,000 to 350,000 clones, around four fifths of which are singletons. There are 13 residues in the CDR3. V was shortened by 2 bases and J by 6 bases, with 10 bases between the two germline ends. Germline CDR1 is MNHEY and CDR2 is SVGAGI.

The source is a woman in her forties or fifties with active or convalescent COVID-19. The genes are TRBV6-5 and TRBJ1-1, with D tentatively TRBD1 (6 bases). The material sequenced was peripheral blood. CDR3 in amino acids: CASSYGKGAEAFF. The CDR3 nucleotides read TGTGCCAGCAGTTACGGGAAGGGGGCTGAAGCTTTCTTT.